Sequencing of this TCR beta chain was carried out in a study of graft-versus-host responses after intestinal transplantation. Across the whole study: Those transplanted obtained multivisceral, liver-intestinal, or isolated intestinal grafts.

Produced via immunoSEQ multiplex PCR; TCRdb's table is partial and in-frame only. This sample has about 43,000 clones, with approximately 94% found just once. This TCR was recovered from a human patient who received an intestinal transplant, so some T cells may come from the graft donor. The source was PBMCs, collected approximately 350 days after intestinal transplant.

In nucleotides, the CDR3 is TGTGCCAGCAGCCAAGATCTCAGGGCTCGGAATTCACCCCTCCACTTT. Translating gives CASSQDLRARNSPLHF. The rearrangement links TRBV14 to TRBJ1-6; perhaps TRBD1 as D (5 bases). Germline-derived CDR1 and CDR2 are SGHDN and FVKESK. V was shortened by 0 bases and J by 7 bases, with 13 bases between the two germline ends. The CDR3 has 16 residues.